This T cell receptor (beta chain) was obtained from a study of shared clonotypes between healthy human individuals. Study-level information: Each donor had three CD4 naive, three CD4 memory, two CD8 naive and one CD8 memory plate. Study-wide points: The four-donor shared clonotypes exceeded non-shared clonotypes in generation probability, with non-shared ones scoring lower. Estimated richness values were generally larger in naive subsets than in memory subsets.

Germline CDR1 is SGHRS and CDR2 is YFSETQ. After removal of 3 bases from V and 4 bases from J, the junction contained 14 bases not matched to a gene. This CDR3 is built from 17 residues. On this clone itself: What it recognizes is unknown.

TCRdb keeps only in-frame clones here, not all; method: immunoSEQ multiplex PCR. The data hold about 2.4 million clones, with roughly 93% observed a single time. The J gene is TRBJ2-3, the V gene TRBV5-1; 7 positions match TRBD2. Sequencing was carried out using naive CD4+ T cells from PBMCs. Subset denoted: CD45RA+ positively selected. The TCR was taken from a man aged 18 to 29 in good health. Some clones in this sample may be carry-over from other donors' samples. CDR3 DNA: TGCGCCAGCAGCTCCGGACTAGATTTCCGGGGCCCAGATACGCAGTATTTT. The encoded protein is CASSSGLDFRGPDTQYF.